The 9 T cell receptor beta chains listed next were all sequenced from one sample in a study of tumor-infiltrating lymphocytes in primary liver carcinoma. The input was around 0.5 ug total RNA; TCR beta cDNA was made from it with a constant-region primer. Libraries covering TCR beta were generated through three nested multiplex PCR rounds (using a slightly modified ARM-PCR). In the first two PCR rounds, TRBV1-TRBV30 forward primers were paired with a C-beta reverse primer, and each round lasted roughly 9 cycles. TCRdb reanalysed the multiplex PCR reads using MiXCR and keeps one entry per CDR3 protein. This sample carries about 100,000 distinct CDR3 sequences, more than 65% of them seen once, and the ten largest clones take over 7.5%. It was from roughly 20-30 mg of unsorted bulk tissue that RNA and DNA were co-extracted. Source material: liver tumor tissue from sampling region 5. The subset: tumor region T5, tumor centre. The receptor set was obtained from a woman aged 60-70 years with primary liver carcinoma and hepatitis B virus infection.

A remark on this clonotype: A read error may account for a junction end that differs from germline. The rearrangement uses TRBV11-3 and TRBJ1-1; D unclear. Germline CDR1 SGHNT, CDR2 YENEEA. CDR3 length: 16 residues. CDR3: CTSSLDGLGGDTEAFF. CDR3 bases: TGTACCAGCAGCTTAGATGGTCTTGGAGGTGACACTGAAGCCTTCTTT.

With regard to this clonotype: The final CDR3 position lacks the conserved phenylalanine or tryptophan, pointing to a likely read error. The rearrangement links TRBV12-3 or TRBV12-4 to TRBJ1-2; D remains ambiguous. This CDR3 spans 13 amino acids. CDR3 coding DNA: TGCGCCAACAGTCCTACCAGCCCTGGGGGCTACACCATC. As protein: CANSPTSPGGYTI.

V usage is TRBV4-1 and J usage is TRBJ2-5; no clear D gene. Trimming shortened V by 7 bases and J by 1 base, and 13 bases separated the two germline ends. Germline lookup yields CDR1 MGHRA and CDR2 YSYEKL. The CDR3 has 14 amino acids. The CDR3 DNA reads TGCGCCAGCACCCCTAAAAGGGCCCAAGAGACCCAGTACTTC. Its protein is CASTPKRAQETQYF.

Details on this clonotype: Mismatch with germline at one junction end may stem from a read error. V is TRBV7-3 and J is TRBJ2-1; 7 bases align to TRBD2. There are 15 residues in the CDR3. Germline V gives CDR1 SGHTA, CDR2 FQGTGA. In nucleotides, the CDR3 is TGTGCCAGCAGCGCCGGGACTACTTTGCGAAATGGGCAGTTCTTC. Its translation: CASSAGTTLRNGQFF.

Notes on this clonotype: The conserved closing phenylalanine or tryptophan is absent in this CDR3, likely reflecting a read error. The rearrangement joins TRBV2 to TRBJ1-2, with 7 bases fitting TRBD1. J gave up 3 bases and V 6 bases, and 7 bases lay outside the gene matches. Germline CDR1 is SNHLY and CDR2 is FYNNEI. The CDR3 extends over 14 amino acids. The CDR3 nucleotides read TGTGCCAGCAGGGACCTACAGGGGTACTATGGCTACACCTCC. Its translation is CASRDLQGYYGYTS.

This clonotype has at least ten counts. The V call is TRBV6-1, the J call TRBJ2-7, with D maybe TRBD1 (8 bases). The CDR3 is 12 residues long. Germline V lookup: CDR1 MNHNS, CDR2 SASEGT. Between the trimmed V and J ends, which lost 9 bases and 4 bases, there was a span of 13 bases. The CDR3, as DNA: TGTGCCAGTACAGGGGGGGGATACGAGCAGTACTTC. Protein product: CASTGGGYEQYF.

This clonotype occurred a few times. This sequence joins TRBV28 and TRBJ1-2; no clear D gene. Germline V lookup: CDR1 MDHEN, CDR2 SYDVKM. V gave up 8 bases and J gave up 1 base, with 5 bases separating them. This CDR3 has 11 amino acids. In DNA, the CDR3 is TGTGCCAGCCATATTAACTATGGCTACACCTTC. This codes for CASHINYGYTF.

This clonotype was recorded many times. At one end, the junction sequence differs from germline, possibly due to a read error. This chain joins TRBV10-1 and TRBJ1-5; no clear D gene. Looked up from germline, CDR1 is WNHNN and CDR2 is SYGVQD (reference sequence). The length of the CDR3 is 13 residues. The CDR3 is CASSQDSDQPQHF. As DNA, the CDR3 is TGCGCCAGCAGTCAGGATAGCGATCAGCCCCAGCATTTT.

The chain uses TRBV29-1 and TRBJ2-5; D is unresolved. Per germline, CDR1 SQVTM and CDR2 ANQGSEA. Trimming stripped 1 base from V and 2 bases from J, with 14 bases between. CDR3 length: 15 amino acids. The chain's CDR3 is CSVEGAVGEQETQYF. In DNA, the CDR3 is TGCAGCGTTGAAGGGGCTGTAGGCGAACAAGAGACCCAGTACTTC. Using reference TRBV29-1 and TRBJ2-5 for the parts outside the CDR3, the full variable domain is SAVISQKPSRDICQRGTSLTIQCQVDSQVTMMFWYRQQPGQSLTLIATANQGSEATYESGFVIDKFPISRPNLTFSTLTVSNMSPEDSSIYLCSVEGAVGEQETQYFGPGTRLLVL.